The 25 T cell receptor beta chains reported below all come from one sample, sequenced in a study of human T cells and chemical hapten exposure. Library construction involved attaching unique molecular identifiers to individual cDNA molecules, which allowed quantitative, reproducible TCR counting. TCRdb re-analysed the reads in MiXCR, keeping a single row per CDR3 protein. The sample lists some 4,100 distinct CDR3 sequences, around 49% occurring once. Documented treatment: therapeutic diphenylcyclopropenone sensitization with weekly scalp DPC. Specimen: whole blood, collected before DPC sensitization or 2, 6, or about 24 weeks after (not recorded which). The receptors were sampled from an adult with alopecia areata. Some clones in this sample may be carry-over from other donors' samples. This table probably holds off-target reads from a library built for another chain.

This clonotype was recorded a few times. This sequence joins TRBV12-3 or TRBV12-4 and TRBJ2-1; either TRBD1 or TRBD2 may supply D (5 bases each). This CDR3 contains 15 residues. V shed 5 bases and J shed 7 bases, with 18 bases lying between them. CDR3 coding DNA: TGTGCCAGCAGTCCTCCGGTGAGGGGTCAGAATGAGCAGTTCTTC. Its translation: CASSPPVRGQNEQFF.

This clonotype was counted only a few times. This chain uses TRBV20-1 with TRBJ1-3; unclear D gene. Trimming left V 3 bases short and J 0 bases short, with 6 bases between. The CDR3 length is 13 residues. From germline, CDR1 is DFQATT and CDR2 SNEGSKA (reference sequence). The CDR3 sequence is CSARANSGNTIYF. Here the CDR3 DNA reads TGCAGTGCTAGGGCAAACTCTGGAAACACCATATATTTT.

V usage is TRBV7-6 and J usage is TRBJ2-7; perhaps TRBD1 as D (6 bases). This CDR3 is built from 14 residues. Trimming took 5 bases from V and 2 from J, leaving 13 bases between them. CDR1 SGHVS and CDR2 FNYEAQ come from the germline V gene. In DNA, the CDR3 is TGTGCCAGCAGCCAAAGCAACAGGGCCTACGAGCAGTACTTC. It specifies CASSQSNRAYEQYF.

This clonotype was observed a handful of times. The chain joins TRBV20-1 to TRBJ2-1; 7 nucleotides agree with TRBD1. Unmatched junction bases numbered 6, after V lost 0 bases and J lost 7 bases. Germline lookup yields CDR1 DFQATT and CDR2 SNEGSKA (reference sequence). The length of the CDR3 is 14 residues. CDR3 in amino acids: CSARDQGEWNEQFF. The DNA of the CDR3 is TGCAGTGCTAGAGATCAGGGGGAGTGGAATGAGCAGTTCTTC.

This clonotype has more than one count but fewer than ten. J is TRBJ2-2 and V is TRBV7-8, with D hard to call. Germline loops: CDR1 SGHVS, CDR2 FQNEAQ. V lost 2 bases and J lost 0, with 7 bases in between. The CDR3 covers 15 residues. This CDR3 is CASSLFTTNTGELFF. In DNA form, the CDR3 reads TGTGCCAGCAGCTTATTCACGACGAACACCGGGGAGCTGTTTTTT.

The rearrangement uses TRBV6-2 or TRBV6-3 and TRBJ1-1, with D possibly TRBD1 on 5 matching bases. The length of the CDR3 is 13 residues. V gave up 5 bases and J gave up 0 bases, with 7 bases separating them. CDR1 MNHEY and CDR2 SVGEGT come from the germline V gene. As DNA, the CDR3 is TGTGCCAGCAGTCAGGGAATGAACACTGAAGCTTTCTTT. This gives the protein CASSQGMNTEAFF.

The rearrangement joins TRBV27 to TRBJ2-1; no definite D call. This CDR3 region has 14 residues. Deletions cut 9 bases from V and 8 bases from J, with 20 bases between. Looked up from germline, CDR1 is MNHEY and CDR2 is SMNVEV (reference sequence). The CDR3 DNA reads TGTGCCAGGGGCTCGGCTAAGGCCTGCGATGAGCAGTTCTTC. This codes for CARGSAKACDEQFF.

Only a few counts were recorded for this clonotype. The chain links TRBV20-1 to TRBJ2-1; 13 bases are shared with TRBD2. CDR3 length: 15 amino acids. Germline V lookup: CDR1 DFQATT, CDR2 SNEGSKA (reference sequence). V dropped 3 bases and J dropped 8; count of bases not matched to a gene: 7. Here the CDR3 DNA reads TGCAGTGCTAGTAGGCCGGGACTAGCGGGGTATGAGCAGTTCTTC. It codes for CSASRPGLAGYEQFF.

The V and J genes are TRBV20-1 and TRBJ2-5; weak D call: TRBD2 (5 bases). From germline, CDR1 is DFQATT and CDR2 SNEGSKA (reference sequence). CDR3 length: 13 residues. V was pared by 6 bases and J by 2 bases, with 13 bases between. The CDR3 sequence is CSAPILVQETQYF. DNA of the CDR3: TGCAGTGCCCCCATACTAGTGCAAGAGACCCAGTACTTC.

This clonotype was detected only a few times. V and J are TRBV28 and TRBJ2-5; 8 nucleotides line up with TRBD2. Germline CDR1 and CDR2: MDHEN and SYDVKM. The CDR3 extends over 12 amino acids. The CDR3 sequence is CAAGGIKETQYF. The CDR3 nucleotides are TGTGCGGCGGGGGGAATCAAAGAGACCCAGTACTTC.

This chain connects TRBV29-1 to TRBJ2-4; D could derive from TRBD1 or TRBD2 (6 bases each). Germline assignment: CDR1 SQVTM and CDR2 ANQGSEA. Trimming stripped 7 bases from V and 2 bases from J, with 15 bases between. The CDR3 loop spans 14 amino acids. The CDR3 reads CSAGGWGSKNIQYF. CDR3 nucleotides: TGCAGCGCCGGGGGCTGGGGGTCCAAAAACATTCAGTACTTC.

The chain links TRBV20-1 to TRBJ2-1; 9 nucleotides match TRBD1. Germline loops: CDR1 DFQATT, CDR2 SNEGSKA (reference sequence). The J segment lost 7 bases and the V segment lost 3 bases, leaving 7 bases of the junction unmatched. This CDR3 region has 14 residues. CDR3 loop: CSASDGQGSNEQFF. CDR3 DNA: TGCAGTGCTAGTGATGGACAGGGGTCGAATGAGCAGTTCTTC.

J is TRBJ2-3 and V is TRBV7-3; perhaps D is TRBD1 or TRBD2 (6 bases each). The germline gives CDR1 SGHTA, CDR2 FQGTGA. V lost 5 bases, J lost 6 bases, and 24 bases lay in between. CDR3 length equals 17 residues. CDR3 bases: TGTGCCAGCAGCCCCCGTGGCAGGGGAGGAAAGCTGGATACGCAGTATTTT. This codes for CASSPRGRGGKLDTQYF.

The genes are TRBV9 and TRBJ2-7, with TRBD1 matching 7 bases. Trimming removed 5 bases from V and 5 bases from J; junction bases left unmatched: 13. The CDR3 is made up of 15 amino acids. CDR1 and CDR2 (germline): SGDLS, YYNGEE. The CDR3 is CASSFSGTALNEQYF. CDR3 coding DNA: TGTGCCAGCAGTTTTTCGGGGACAGCTCTCAACGAGCAGTACTTC.

V and J are TRBV7-2 and TRBJ2-2; perhaps TRBD2 as D (5 bases). This CDR3 contains 16 residues. The germline V gene has CDR1 SGHTA and CDR2 FQGNSA. Trimming shortened V by 4 bases and J by 5 bases, and 17 bases separated the two germline ends. The CDR3 DNA follows: TGTGCCAGCAGCTGGGGATCGGGCCCGGGGACCGGGGAGCTGTTTTTT. It codes for CASSWGSGPGTGELFF.

V and J are TRBV7-9 and TRBJ2-3; 7 nucleotides line up with TRBD2. V was clipped by 1 base and J by 1 base; unmatched bases: 2. The V gene's germline CDR1 is SEHNR and CDR2 FQNEAQ (reference sequence). The CDR3 has 15 amino acids. CDR3 sequence reads: CASSLDGRRTDTQYF. CDR3 nucleotide sequence: TGTGCCAGCAGCTTAGACGGGAGGCGCACAGATACGCAGTATTTT.

The chain couples TRBV3-1 to TRBJ2-1, with 7 bases lining up with TRBD2. V gave up 4 bases and J gave up 2 bases; unmatched junction bases: 8. Looked up from germline, CDR1 is LGHDT and CDR2 is YNNKEL (reference sequence). The CDR3 length is 16 residues. CDR3 sequence (DNA): TGTGCCAGCAGCCTTGTGGCGGGGGTTGCCTACAATGAGCAGTTCTTC. This sequence encodes CASSLVAGVAYNEQFF.

CDR3 region: CASSYGGRTQYF. The CDR3 coding sequence is TGTGCCAGCAGTTACGGAGGGCGGACCCAGTACTTC. V is TRBV6-2 or TRBV6-3 and J is TRBJ2-5; D is possibly TRBD2 (6 bases). CDR1 and CDR2 (germline): MNHEY, SVGEGT. V gave up 2 bases and J gave up 7 bases, with 8 bases separating them. This CDR3 comprises 12 residues.

The chain couples TRBV28 to TRBJ2-3; TRBD1 agrees at 7 bases. CDR3 length: 15 residues. Unmatched junction bases numbered 8, after V lost 6 bases and J lost 2 bases. The germline gives CDR1 MDHEN, CDR2 SYDVKM. CDR3 protein: CASSLRDSLTDTQYF. DNA of the CDR3: TGTGCCAGCAGCCTCCGGGACAGCCTCACAGATACGCAGTATTTT.

The V and J genes are TRBV9 and TRBJ2-1; the D gene is possibly TRBD2 (5 bases). Germline values: CDR1 SGDLS, CDR2 YYNGEE. V lost 0 bases and J lost 0, with 13 bases in between. This CDR3 has 17 amino acids. CDR3: CASSVDNPGISYNEQFF. CDR3 bases: TGTGCCAGCAGCGTAGATAACCCCGGGATCTCCTACAATGAGCAGTTCTTC.

The chain employs TRBV20-1 and TRBJ2-1; 11 nucleotides line up with TRBD2. Germline trimming cut 6 bases from V and 10 bases from J; bases unmatched to any gene: 11. The CDR3 loop spans 14 amino acids. Germline lookup yields CDR1 DFQATT and CDR2 SNEGSKA (reference sequence). The CDR3 loop reads CSASAGTSGEEQFF. The CDR3 DNA sequence: TGCAGTGCGTCAGCCGGGACTAGCGGAGAGGAGCAGTTCTTC.

This sequence joins TRBV18 and TRBJ2-6, with 8 bases that match TRBD1. The V segment lost 6 bases and the J segment 3 bases; nucleotides outside the gene matches: 4. The germline CDR1 and CDR2 sequences are KGHSH and LQKENI. The CDR3 contains 15 residues. Here the CDR3 reads CASSQGAGGANVLTF. The CDR3 nucleotides read TGTGCCAGCTCCCAGGGGGCAGGTGGGGCCAACGTCCTGACTTTC. Looking up the rest from reference TRBV18 and TRBJ2-6 gives the full variable domain: NAGVMQNPRHLVRRRGQEARLRCSPMKGHSHVYWYRQLPEEGLKFMVYLQKENIIDESGMPKERFSAEFPKEGPSILRIQQVVRGDSAAYFCASSQGAGGANVLTFGAGSRLTVL.

V gene TRBV7-7 combines with J gene TRBJ2-3; D gene ambiguous. CDR1 and CDR2 (germline): SSHAT, FNYEAQ (reference sequence). The CDR3 is 15 residues long. V dropped 1 base and J dropped 2 bases, with 10 bases sitting between them. In nucleotides, the CDR3 is TGTGCCAGCAGCTTAGGAAGTGGTTCCACAGATACGCAGTATTTT. It codes for CASSLGSGSTDTQYF.

The gene calls are TRBV15 and TRBJ2-3; tentative D call: TRBD2 (7 bases). The CDR3 is 17 amino acids. The V end was cut by 2 bases, the J end by 6 bases, with 21 bases between. Germline loops: CDR1 LNHNV, CDR2 YYDKDF (reference sequence). CDR3 protein: CATSRTLYGGAVDTQYF. DNA of the CDR3: TGTGCCACCAGCAGAACGCTCTATGGGGGGGCCGTCGATACGCAGTATTTT.

The V and J genes are TRBV24-1 and TRBJ1-5; no reliable D call. The V and J ends lost 1 base and 7 bases respectively, with 4 bases between them. Per germline, CDR1 KGHDR and CDR2 SFDVKD. This CDR3 contains 12 residues. The CDR3 DNA reads as TGTGCCACCAGTGATTTTGGCCAGCCCCAGCATTTT. Amino acids: CATSDFGQPQHF.